The clone carrying this T cell receptor (beta chain) was found a few times. Data came from immunoSEQ multiplex PCR; TCRdb stores just in-frame clones and leaves some out. The table includes roughly 70,000 clones, 77% detected once. The data were obtained in a study of blood T cell repertoires in COVID-19. About the study: There were acute and convalescent COVID-19 samples, and they came from the United States, Italy and Spain. The cDNA or gDNA used as material had been derived from T cells, B-cell-depleted T cells, or PBMCs.

The clonotype originates from a man between 65 and 85 years old with COVID-19, enrolled during active disease. Source material: peripheral blood.

The CDR3 coding sequence is TGTGCCAGCAGCTTAGTCGGGGCGGGAGTGCACGAGCAGTACTTC. Amino acids: CASSLVGAGVHEQYF. V and J are TRBV7-2 and TRBJ2-7; TRBD2 matches 7 bases. The CDR3 covers 15 residues. The V gene's germline CDR1 is SGHTA and CDR2 FQGNSA. Trimming removed 1 base from V and 5 bases from J; junction bases left unmatched: 8.